Listed below are T cell receptor beta chains from one sample, sequenced in a study of blood T cell repertoires in COVID-19. Sequencing was performed with immunoSEQ multiplex PCR; in TCRdb, only in-frame clones are kept and a portion is missing. The profile covers under 200,000 clones, with about 80% appearing a single time and more than 10% taken by the ten largest. Input material: PBMCs or T cells enriched from blood (not recorded which). Receptors were obtained from a man aged 50-60 years who had recovered from COVID-19. CDR3s include the opening cysteine and the closing phenylalanine or tryptophan. The D gene is left open where the match is weak. Size tells how often a clone was seen (once, few, many) or the class of an expanded clone, and some rows leave it out.

>TRBJ1-2|once|TRBV4-3|TRBD1
TGCGCCAGCAGCCAGAGCGACAGGGTGGGTGGCTACACCTTC
CASSQSDRVGGYTF
>TRBJ2-2|NA|TRBV11-3|NA
TGTGCCAGCAGCTTAGGCCCAGACACCGGGGAGCTGTTTTTT
CASSLGPDTGELFF
>TRBJ1-6|NA|TRBV6-5|TRBD1
TGTGCCAGCACCTCGACAGGGGTTCCACCCCTCCACTTT
CASTSTGVPPLHF
>TRBJ2-7|NA|TRBV2|NA
TGTGCCAGCCAACGGGGGATAGGGCACGAGCAGTACTTC
CASQRGIGHEQYF
>TRBJ1-1|once|TRBV5-4|TRBD1
TGTGCCAGCAGCTTGGCTAAGGGGGCGCAAACTGAAGCTTTCTTT
CASSLAKGAQTEAFF
>TRBJ2-1|NA|TRBV15|TRBD1
TGTGCCACCAGCAGGTACAGGGGAATGGGCAATGAGCAGTTCTTC
CATSRYRGMGNEQFF
>TRBJ1-5|NA|TRBV19|NA
TGTGCCAGTAACACGATAATCAATCAGCCCCAGCATTTT
CASNTIINQPQHF
>TRBJ1-1|NA|TRBV10-1|NA
TGCGCCAGCAGTGATGGGCTGAACACTGAAGCTTTCTTT
CASSDGLNTEAFF
>TRBJ2-2|NA|TRBV7-9|NA
TGTGCCAGCAGCCCCAAGGGGGGGGACCCGACCGGGGAGCTGTTTTTT
CASSPKGGDPTGELFF
>TRBJ2-3|NA|TRBV5-6|TRBD2
TGTGCCAGCAGCTCGGGAACTAGCGGGGGGGCAGGTTTGGATACGCAGTATTTT
CASSSGTSGGAGLDTQYF
>TRBJ2-5|NA|TRBV3-1/TRBV3-2|TRBD1
TGTGCCAGCAGCTGGGGACAGGGGTGGCAAGAGACCCAGTACTTC
CASSWGQGWQETQYF
>TRBJ1-5|NA|TRBV30|NA
TGTGCCTGGAGTGTACGAGGAGGTGTCACCCCCCAGCATTTT
CAWSVRGGVTPQHF
>TRBJ1-2|NA|TRBV6-5|NA
TGTGCCAGCAGCTTTACGTCCGACAGCCCCTATGGCTACACCTTC
CASSFTSDSPYGYTF
>TRBJ1-3|NA|TRBV2|TRBD1
TGTGCCAGCAGTCGGCAGGGGGCTGGAAACACCATATATTTT
CASSRQGAGNTIYF
>TRBJ2-1|NA|TRBV5-1|TRBD1
TGCGCCAGCAGCCCGATGGAGACAGGGGTGAATGAGCAGTTCTTC
CASSPMETGVNEQFF
>TRBJ1-2|NA|TRBV5-1|TRBD1
TGCGCCAGCAGCTTGACAGGGGGTAGGGATGGCTACACCTTC
CASSLTGGRDGYTF
>TRBJ2-2|NA|TRBV4-1|NA
TGCGCCAGCAGCCAAGAGCCGCTTGTCGCGGCGGGCCCTGGCGGGGAGCTGTTTTTT
CASSQEPLVAAGPGGELFF
>TRBJ1-1|NA|TRBV27|NA
TGTGCCAGCAGGGGACACCCGAACACTGAAGCTTTCTTT
CASRGHPNTEAFF
>TRBJ1-1|many|TRBV7-2|TRBD1
TGTGCCAGCAGCTTAGGAGGGACAGGGCCTGAAGCTTTCTTT
CASSLGGTGPEAFF
>TRBJ2-6|NA|TRBV4-3|NA
TGCGCCAGCAGCCAAGATGTTTTGCACAGGCTCTCTGGGGCCAACGTCCTGACTTTC
CASSQDVLHRLSGANVLTF
>TRBJ2-1|NA|TRBV2|TRBD1
TGTGCCAGTGGCCGGGACAGGGGGTACAATGAGCAGTTCTTC
CASGRDRGYNEQFF
>TRBJ2-5|NA|TRBV9|NA
TGTGCCAGCAGCGTAGCCGCGTACCAAGAGACCCAGTACTTC
CASSVAAYQETQYF
>TRBJ1-2|NA|TRBV27|NA
TGTGCCAGCACCCCAACGGGGCAGGGACTCGGGTATGGCTACACCTTC
CASTPTGQGLGYGYTF
>TRBJ2-3|NA|TRBV5-1|TRBD2
TGCGCCAGCAGCTTGGGACTAGCGGGGGGCCTACCCACAGATACGCAGTATTTT
CASSLGLAGGLPTDTQYF
>TRBJ2-2|few|TRBV4-3|NA
TGCGCCAGCAGCCAAGACTTTCGGGGAACCGGGGAGCTGTTTTTT
CASSQDFRGTGELFF
>TRBJ2-2|NA|TRBV3-1/TRBV3-2|TRBD2
TGTGCCAGCAGCCCGGTGACTAGCGGAACCGGGGAGCTGTTTTTT
CASSPVTSGTGELFF
>TRBJ1-1|NA|TRBV11-2|NA
TGTGCCAGCAGCTTAGGGGCAAACACTGAAGCTTTCTTT
CASSLGANTEAFF
>TRBJ1-5|NA|TRBV10-3|TRBD1
TGTGCCATCAGGGGGACAGGCGGACAGCCCCAGCATTTT
CAIRGTGGQPQHF
>TRBJ2-7|few|TRBV28|NA
TGTGCCAGCAGACGGACAGCAGGATCGTACGAGCAGTACTTC
CASRRTAGSYEQYF
>TRBJ2-7|NA|TRBV29-1|TRBD1
TGCAGCGTTGAAGATCCCCGACAGGGGTGGACCGAGCAGTACTTC
CSVEDPRQGWTEQYF
>TRBJ1-2|NA|TRBV6-5|NA
TGTGCCAGCAGTTACTCAGGGGGGGGCTCCTATGGCTACACCTTC
CASSYSGGGSYGYTF
>TRBJ2-2|NA|TRBV3-1/TRBV3-2|TRBD2
TGTGCCAGCCAAAGGACTAGCGGGGCATTGAACACCGGGGAGCTGTTTTTT
CASQRTSGALNTGELFF
>TRBJ1-3|NA|TRBV5-1|NA
TGCGCCAGCAGCTTAATCCCCTCCTCTGGAAACACCATATATTTT
CASSLIPSSGNTIYF
>TRBJ1-2|once|TRBV12-3/TRBV12-4|NA
TGTGCCAGCGGGTCGACAGCTAACTATGGCTACACCTTC
CASGSTANYGYTF
>TRBJ1-1|NA|TRBV5-5|NA
TGTGCCAGCAGCTTCGGGAGTGAAGCTTTCTTT
CASSFGSEAFF
>TRBJ1-1|NA|TRBV3-1/TRBV3-2|NA
TGTGCCAGCAGTCTCGGACAGATGAACACTGAAGCTTTCTTT
CASSLGQMNTEAFF
>TRBJ2-1|NA|TRBV18|NA
TGTGCCAGCCGATTTCCGGGATCTCTTTACAATGAGCAGTTCTTC
CASRFPGSLYNEQFF
>TRBJ2-5|NA|TRBV29-1|NA
TGCAGCGTTGGTAGCCCGTACAGGGAGACCCAGTACTTC
CSVGSPYRETQYF
>TRBJ1-1|NA|TRBV4-1|NA
TGCGCCAGCAGCCTCCTAGGGCAAAAAGGGTTCGGTGGGGGAGGGCAGGCTTTCTTT
CASSLLGQKGFGGGGQAFF
>TRBJ2-7|few|TRBV11-2|TRBD1
TGTGCCAGCAGCTTTGCGGAGACAGGGATGGGCTACGAGCAGTACTTC
CASSFAETGMGYEQYF
>TRBJ1-2|NA|TRBV2|NA
TGTGCCAGCAGTGGGTCGGGTGGAGGCTATGGCTACACCTTC
CASSGSGGGYGYTF
>TRBJ2-7|NA|TRBV11-2|TRBD1
TGTGCCAGCAGCTTTCCGGGACAGGGTTTTTACGAGCAGTACTTC
CASSFPGQGFYEQYF
>TRBJ1-2|few|TRBV9|NA
TGTGCCAGCAGCACGGGCGGGCTTAACTATGGCTACACCTTC
CASSTGGLNYGYTF
>TRBJ1-1|once|TRBV5-1|NA
TGCGCCAGCACCCTCGGTGGCCACCGGGGCACTGAAGCTTTCTTT
CASTLGGHRGTEAFF
>TRBJ2-5|NA|TRBV7-7|TRBD2
TGTGCTAGCAGCTGGGATCTAGCGGACCAAGAGACCCAGTACTTC
CASSWDLADQETQYF
>TRBJ1-4|NA|TRBV20-1|NA
TGCAGTGCTAGTCCGGCGGCGGCTAATGAAAAACTGTTTTTT
CSASPAAANEKLFF
>TRBJ2-3|many|TRBV20-1|TRBD2
TGCAGTGCTAGTGACCTAGAGCGGGGGGAAACAGATACGCAGTATTTT
CSASDLERGETDTQYF
>TRBJ2-7|NA|TRBV11-2|NA
TGTGCCAGCAGCGCCTACCACGAGCAGTACTTC
CASSAYHEQYF
>TRBJ1-5|NA|TRBV11-2|NA
TGTGCCAGCAGCACGGTGGGTCGGAGGGGCCCTAGCAATCAGCCCCAGCATTTT
CASSTVGRRGPSNQPQHF
>TRBJ1-4|NA|TRBV11-2|TRBD1
TGTGCCAGCAGCTCGGGACAGGGGTTAAACACGGGGGAAAAACTGTTTTTT
CASSSGQGLNTGEKLFF
>TRBJ2-1|NA|TRBV5-1|TRBD2
TGCGCCAGCAGCACCGGGGGGGCAGTTTCCTACAATGAGCAGTTCTTC
CASSTGGAVSYNEQFF
>TRBJ1-4|NA|TRBV27|NA
TGTGCCAGCAGTTGGGGGGATAATGAAAAACTGTTTTTT
CASSWGDNEKLFF
>TRBJ1-5|NA|TRBV13|NA
TGTGCCAGCAGCTTAGGCGGCCCGGGGGATCAGCCCCAGCATTTT
CASSLGGPGDQPQHF
>TRBJ2-2|once|TRBV30|TRBD1
TGTGCCTGTTACAGGGGGTTCGGCACCGGGGAGCTGTTTTTT
CACYRGFGTGELFF
>TRBJ1-1|NA|TRBV29-1|NA
TGCAGCGTGCTAGAGGGGGGGCGCAGGGTGACTGAAGCTTTCTTT
CSVLEGGRRVTEAFF
>TRBJ1-3|NA|TRBV5-6|NA
TGTGCCAGCAGCCAAGACAGGCGGGGAAACACCATATATTTT
CASSQDRRGNTIYF
>TRBJ2-2|NA|TRBV19|TRBD1
TGTGCCAGTAGTCCAAGACAGGGCTGGACCGGGGAGCTGTTTTTT
CASSPRQGWTGELFF
>TRBJ1-6|once|TRBV4-2|NA
TGTGCCAGCAGCCAAGGCCAGGCAGTCTCACCCCTCCACTTT
CASSQGQAVSPLHF
>TRBJ1-3|NA|TRBV27|NA
TGTGCCAGCAGTCCCGACAGGGGAAACACCATATATTTT
CASSPDRGNTIYF